The 4 T cell receptor beta chains below were found in one sample sequenced in a study of response to subunit inactivated influenza vaccine. TCRdb reanalysed the RT-PCR reads using MiXCR and keeps one entry per CDR3 protein. The data contain around 530,000 distinct CDR3 sequences, roughly 12% of them seen just once; the ten biggest clones take up about 9.4%. The sample consisted of PBMCs from blood, taken on the day of vaccination. These receptors all stem from a man aged 50-59 years who received an inactivated influenza vaccine.

This clonotype appeared a few times. V usage is TRBV7-6 and J usage is TRBJ2-1, with D maybe TRBD2 (6 bases). CDR1 is SGHVS and CDR2 is FNYEAQ in the germline V gene. V lost 1 base and J lost 0, with 13 bases in between. The CDR3 is made up of 17 amino acids. The CDR3 sequence is CASSLGASVSSYNEQFF. The CDR3 bases are TGTGCCAGCAGCTTAGGGGCTAGCGTTTCCTCCTACAATGAGCAGTTCTTC.

This clonotype was seen many times. The chain links TRBV5-6 to TRBJ1-5; D may be TRBD1 (5 bases). CDR1 SGHDT and CDR2 YYEEEE come from the germline V gene. V was clipped by 2 bases and J by 1 base, with 7 bases between them. CDR3 size: 14 residues. CDR3 in amino acids: CASSFAGSNQPQHF. CDR3 DNA: TGTGCCAGCAGCTTTGCAGGGAGCAATCAGCCCCAGCATTTT.

This clonotype was picked up many times. V and J are TRBV7-2 and TRBJ2-2; D may be TRBD2 (5 bases). Germline CDR1 SGHTA, CDR2 FQGNSA. The CDR3 length is 13 residues. V lost 7 bases, J lost 0 bases, and 6 bases lay in between. The chain's CDR3 is CASTRANTGELFF. In DNA, the CDR3 is TGTGCCAGCACGCGGGCGAACACCGGGGAGCTGTTTTTT.

This clonotype appeared many times. V usage is TRBV12-3 or TRBV12-4 and J usage is TRBJ1-1; D not resolved. Trimming left V 3 bases short and J 1 base short, with 9 bases between. This CDR3 spans 14 amino acids. The chain's CDR3 is CASSFSLKNTEAFF. The CDR3 bases are TGTGCCAGCAGTTTTTCCCTGAAGAACACTGAAGCTTTCTTT.